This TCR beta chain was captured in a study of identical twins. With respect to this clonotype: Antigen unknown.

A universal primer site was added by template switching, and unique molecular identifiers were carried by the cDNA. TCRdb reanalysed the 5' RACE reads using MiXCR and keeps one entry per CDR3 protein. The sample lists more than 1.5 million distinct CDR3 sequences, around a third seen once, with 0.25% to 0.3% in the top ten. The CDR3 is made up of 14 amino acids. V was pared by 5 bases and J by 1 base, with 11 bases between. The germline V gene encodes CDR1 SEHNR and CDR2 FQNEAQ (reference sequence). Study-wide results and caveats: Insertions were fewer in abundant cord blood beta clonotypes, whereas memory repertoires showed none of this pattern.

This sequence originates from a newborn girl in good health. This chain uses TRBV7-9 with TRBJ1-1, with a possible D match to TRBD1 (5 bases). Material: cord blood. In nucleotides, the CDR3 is TGTGCCAGCAGCCCCAGACAGCAGAACACTGAAGCTTTCTTT. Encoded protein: CASSPRQQNTEAFF.